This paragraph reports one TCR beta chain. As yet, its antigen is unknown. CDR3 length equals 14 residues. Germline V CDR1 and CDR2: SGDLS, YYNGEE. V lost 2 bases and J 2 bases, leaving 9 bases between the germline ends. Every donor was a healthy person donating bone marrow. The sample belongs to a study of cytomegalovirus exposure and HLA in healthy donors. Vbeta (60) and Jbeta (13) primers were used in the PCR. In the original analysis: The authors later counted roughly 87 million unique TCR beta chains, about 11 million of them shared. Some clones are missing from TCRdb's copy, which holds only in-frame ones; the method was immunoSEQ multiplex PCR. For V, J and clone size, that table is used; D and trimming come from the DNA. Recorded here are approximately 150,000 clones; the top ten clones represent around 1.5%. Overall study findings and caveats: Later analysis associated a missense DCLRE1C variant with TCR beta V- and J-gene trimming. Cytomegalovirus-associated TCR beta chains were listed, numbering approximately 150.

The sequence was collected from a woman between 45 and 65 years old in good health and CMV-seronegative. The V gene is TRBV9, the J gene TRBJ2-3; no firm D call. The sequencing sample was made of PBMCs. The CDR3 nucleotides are TGTGCCAGCAGCGTTGAGGTGTTCACAGATACGCAGTATTTT. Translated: CASSVEVFTDTQYF.